The 20 T cell receptor beta chains below were found in one sample sequenced in a study of T cell changes during pregnancy in multiple sclerosis. Repertoires were generated with immunoSEQ multiplex PCR, while TCRdb's copy carries only in-frame clones and drops some. The repertoire holds 65,000 to 70,000 clones, with around 94% as singletons. The sequences come from peripheral blood, collected in the third trimester of pregnancy. The source of these receptors is a female donor in good health, enrolled as a control in a pregnancy study.

This chain links TRBV5-4 with TRBJ2-3; 9 bases line up with TRBD2. Germline loops: CDR1 SGHNT, CDR2 YYREEE (reference sequence). The CDR3 covers 17 residues. J gave up 0 bases and V 0 bases, and 5 bases lay outside the gene matches. In nucleotides, the CDR3 is TGTGCCAGCAGCTTGGGGCCTACTAGCGGGAGCACAGATACGCAGTATTTT. Its protein product is CASSLGPTSGSTDTQYF. The full variable domain, its missing parts supplied by reference TRBV5-4 and TRBJ2-3, is ETGVTQSPTHLIKTRGQQVTLRCSSQSGHNTVSWYQQALGQGPQFIFQYYREEENGRGNFPPRFSGLQFPNYSSELNVNALELDDSALYLCASSLGPTSGSTDTQYFGPGTRLTVL.

This chain uses TRBV9 with TRBJ2-1, with TRBD2 matching over 9 bases. Germline V lookup: CDR1 SGDLS, CDR2 YYNGEE. Trimming at V came to 3 bases and at J to 10 bases, leaving 8 bases not matched to a gene. The CDR3 runs to 14 residues. In nucleotides, the CDR3 is TGTGCCAGCAGCGGTGTTGGACTAGCGATCGAGCAGTTCTTC. It codes for CASSGVGLAIEQFF.

The chain carries TRBV19 and TRBJ2-1; 8 bases are shared with TRBD1. Germline V lookup: CDR1 LNHDA, CDR2 SQIVND (reference sequence). The junction had 9 bases not matched to a gene; V was cut back by 5 bases and J by 0 bases. The CDR3 has 17 amino acids. As DNA, the CDR3 is TGTGCCAGTAGTGGAGGGACAGGTTCCAGCTCCTACAATGAGCAGTTCTTC. Translated, it gives CASSGGTGSSSYNEQFF.

This clone came up once. The rearrangement links TRBV2 to TRBJ1-1; D unresolved. The CDR3 extends over 15 amino acids. V shed 1 base and J shed 0 bases, with 9 bases lying between them. CDR1 SNHLY and CDR2 FYNNEI come from the germline V gene. CDR3 bases: TGTGCCAGCAGTGAAGGGTTTGACATGAACACTGAAGCTTTCTTT. Translated: CASSEGFDMNTEAFF. Full variable domain (outside the CDR3, taken from reference TRBV2 and TRBJ1-1): EPEVTQTPSHQVTQMGQEVILRCVPISNHLYFYWYRQILGQKVEFLVSFYNNEISEKSEIFDDQFSVERPDGSNFTLKIRSTKLEDSAMYFCASSEGFDMNTEAFFGQGTRLTVV.

In this sample, this clone turned up once. The chain carries TRBV11-3 and TRBJ2-7, with a tentative D call TRBD2 (5 bases). CDR1 and CDR2 from the germline V gene are SGHNT and YENEEA. The CDR3 extends over 13 amino acids. Trimming shortened V by 1 base and J by 6 bases, and 10 bases separated the two germline ends. CDR3 sequence (DNA): TGTGCCAGCAGCTTAGGGGCAGCGGCCGAGCAGTACTTC. It translates to CASSLGAAAEQYF.

The chain couples TRBV7-2 to TRBJ2-7, with a possible D match to TRBD2 (6 bases). Germline-derived CDR1 and CDR2 are SGHTA and FQGNSA. The CDR3 consists of 15 residues. Trimming left V 10 bases short and J 0 bases short, with 19 bases between. CDR3 residues: CATALFIAASYEQYF. In DNA form, the CDR3 reads TGTGCCACCGCCCTCTTTATAGCGGCCTCCTACGAGCAGTACTTC.

The CDR3 DNA reads TGTGCCAGCGGACAACAGGTTAACTATGGCTACACCTTC. Translating gives CASGQQVNYGYTF. The V gene is TRBV28, the J gene TRBJ1-2; a weak D match, TRBD1 (5 bases). Germline V CDR1 and CDR2: MDHEN, SYDVKM. V was trimmed by 8 bases and J by 1 base, leaving 11 bases between them. There are 13 residues in the CDR3.

J is TRBJ2-1 and V is TRBV19; 8 nucleotides match TRBD2. The CDR3 is made up of 14 amino acids. V shed 1 base and J 6 bases; nucleotides not matched to a gene: 2. From germline, CDR1 is LNHDA and CDR2 SQIVND (reference sequence). In nucleotides, the CDR3 is TGTGCCAGTAGTATAGCGGGGGGGCCCAATGAGCAGTTCTTC. Translating it yields CASSIAGGPNEQFF.

The chain has TRBV7-2 and TRBJ2-7; D perhaps matches TRBD2 (5 bases). Germline V gene sequence: CDR1 SGHTA, CDR2 FQGNSA. Trimming stripped 3 bases from V and 2 bases from J, with 17 bases between. The CDR3 sequence is 16 residues long. The DNA of the CDR3 is TGTGCCAGCAGCTTTAGGGCGTCGACGACTACCTACGAGCAGTACTTC. It yields the protein CASSFRASTTTYEQYF.

V and J are TRBV11-1 and TRBJ2-1, with TRBD2 matching 12 bases. The CDR3 contains 16 residues. In germline, CDR1 is SGHAT, CDR2 FQDESV (reference sequence). V dropped 4 bases and J dropped 5; count of bases not matched to a gene: 6. The CDR3 bases are TGTGCCAGCAGCTCGACGACTAGCGGGAGCGACAATGAGCAGTTCTTC. Its protein is CASSSTTSGSDNEQFF. Drawing the rest from reference TRBV11-1 and TRBJ2-1, the complete variable domain is EAEVAQSPRYKITEKSQAVAFWCDPISGHATLYWYRQILGQGPELLVQFQDESVVDDSQLPKDRFSAERLKGVDSTLKIQPAELGDSAMYLCASSSTTSGSDNEQFFGPGTRLTVL.

This clone was seen a handful of times. V usage is TRBV29-1 and J usage is TRBJ1-1; unclear D gene. Germline loops: CDR1 SQVTM, CDR2 ANQGSEA. V gave up 3 bases and J gave up 5 bases, with 19 bases separating them. This CDR3 spans 15 amino acids. CDR3 sequence: CSVDVFDWQLTEAFF. The CDR3 nucleotides read TGCAGCGTTGATGTCTTTGATTGGCAGTTAACTGAAGCTTTCTTT. Supplemented by reference TRBV29-1 and TRBJ1-1, the full variable domain reads SAVISQKPSRDICQRGTSLTIQCQVDSQVTMMFWYRQQPGQSLTLIATANQGSEATYESGFVIDKFPISRPNLTFSTLTVSNMSPEDSSIYLCSVDVFDWQLTEAFFGQGTRLTVV.

The chain carries TRBV5-1 and TRBJ2-2; no firm D call. This CDR3 comprises 15 residues. Trimming pared 3 bases from V and 0 bases from J, leaving 9 bases between. Per germline, CDR1 SGHRS and CDR2 YFSETQ. CDR3 in DNA: TGCGCCAGCAGCTCTACCTTGTCGAACACCGGGGAGCTGTTTTTT. Amino acid sequence: CASSSTLSNTGELFF.

This chain connects TRBV27 to TRBJ1-1, with D perhaps matching TRBD1 (5 bases). The germline V and J ends were trimmed by 2 bases and 2 bases, with 18 bases remaining between them. CDR1 and CDR2 (germline): MNHEY, SMNVEV (reference sequence). The CDR3 has 17 residues. CDR3 region: CASSLEYRWGGNTEAFF. CDR3 in DNA: TGTGCCAGCAGTTTAGAGTACAGGTGGGGTGGAAACACTGAAGCTTTCTTT.

The gene calls are TRBV4-2 and TRBJ1-4; D gene ambiguous. Germline loops: CDR1 LGHNA, CDR2 YNFKEQ. CDR3 length: 16 residues. V lost 2 bases and J lost 7, with 17 bases in between. Written as DNA, the CDR3 is TGTGCCAGCAGCCAAAAAGGCGGAGGGTGGGGTGAAAAACTGTTTTTT. The encoded protein is CASSQKGGGWGEKLFF.

The chain combines TRBV18 with TRBJ2-1, with 10 bases aligning to TRBD2. The J segment lost 4 bases and the V segment lost 4 bases, leaving 10 bases of the junction unmatched. The germline CDR1 and CDR2 sequences are KGHSH and LQKENI. This CDR3 comprises 17 residues. CDR3 in amino acids: CASSLPRGTSAYNEQFF. The CDR3, as DNA: TGTGCCAGCTCACTGCCCCGAGGGACTAGCGCATACAATGAGCAGTTCTTC.

V gene TRBV21-1 combines with J gene TRBJ2-7; the D call in the table, TRBD2, was not verified against the DNA. TRBV21-1 is an annotated pseudogene. The CDR3 has 15 residues. The CDR3 sequence is CASSNPLSEFYEQYF. The CDR3 DNA sequence: TGTGCCAGCAGCAATCCTCTTAGCGAATTCTACGAGCAGTACTTC.

The chain recombines TRBV5-4 with TRBJ1-1; no definite D call. Germline-derived CDR1 and CDR2 are SGHNT and YYREEE (reference sequence). Trimming stripped 4 bases from V and 1 base from J, with 17 bases between. The CDR3 is 16 residues long. The CDR3 nucleotides read TGTGCCAGCAGCAACGGACGGGGAAAGGGGAACACTGAAGCTTTCTTT. Its translation is CASSNGRGKGNTEAFF. Supplemented by reference TRBV5-4 and TRBJ1-1, the full variable domain reads ETGVTQSPTHLIKTRGQQVTLRCSSQSGHNTVSWYQQALGQGPQFIFQYYREEENGRGNFPPRFSGLQFPNYSSELNVNALELDDSALYLCASSNGRGKGNTEAFFGQGTRLTVV.

The J gene is TRBJ2-7, the V gene TRBV7-2; 11 bases are shared with TRBD2. This CDR3 is 16 amino acids long. CDR1 and CDR2 from the germline V gene are SGHTA and FQGNSA. Unmatched junction bases numbered 6, after V lost 5 bases and J lost 0 bases. The CDR3 protein is CASSPTLAGVSYEQYF. The DNA of the CDR3 is TGTGCCAGCAGCCCAACACTAGCGGGGGTCTCCTACGAGCAGTACTTC.

The chain is built from TRBV18 and TRBJ2-3, with 7 bases that match TRBD1. This CDR3 contains 16 residues. V dropped 1 base and J dropped 4; count of bases not matched to a gene: 8. Germline V CDR1 and CDR2: KGHSH, LQKENI. DNA for the CDR3: TGTGCCAGCTCACCACTTGGGACAGAAGCGCCAGATACGCAGTATTTT. Its protein product is CASSPLGTEAPDTQYF.

A few counts support this clone. The chain employs TRBV10-1 and TRBJ2-7; 9 bases align to TRBD1. CDR3 length equals 15 residues. Germline V gene data show CDR1 as WNHNN and CDR2 as SYGVQD (reference sequence). J gave up 2 bases and V 0 bases, and 2 bases lay outside the gene matches. CDR3 sequence: CASSESGTGPYEQYF. CDR3 sequence (DNA): TGCGCCAGCAGTGAGTCCGGGACAGGGCCCTACGAGCAGTACTTC.